This record concerns one T cell receptor beta chain sequence. The antigen is undetermined. Deletions cut 5 bases from V and 6 bases from J, with 29 bases between. Germline V gene sequence: CDR1 MNHEY, CDR2 SMNVEV (reference sequence). The CDR3 sequence is 19 residues long. The data derive from a study of shared clonotypes between healthy human individuals. The study's findings and limits: Relative to memory subsets, naive subsets generally showed larger estimated richness.

The repertoire was sequenced with immunoSEQ multiplex PCR; TCRdb's copy has only in-frame clones and lacks some. The data show approximately 500,000 clones, almost 97% seen once. Material: naive CD4+ T cells sorted from blood. Subset defined: CD45RA+ positively selected. J is TRBJ2-1 and V is TRBV27; D gene ambiguous. The receptor comes from a woman aged 30 to 39 in good health. The CDR3 region is CASSPFLGLSSSGSNEQFF. The CDR3 DNA reads as TGTGCCAGCAGTCCCTTTCTGGGTCTTAGTAGCTCCGGTTCCAATGAGCAGTTCTTC.